This T cell receptor (beta chain) was documented in a study of technical replicates of blood from several donors. Profiling relied on immunoSEQ multiplex PCR, and the TCRdb table lists in-frame clones only, not all of them. The sample records some 60,000 clones, roughly 90% being singletons. This CDR3 region has 15 residues. J lost 5 bases, V lost 4 bases, and 8 bases had no gene match. Germline V gene lookup returns CDR1 SGHRS and CDR2 YFSETQ. This chain links TRBV5-1 with TRBJ1-4; TRBD1 matches at 7 bases. This TCR was recovered from a human donor in good health. Some clones in this sample may be carry-over from other donors' samples. The sample taken for sequencing was PBMCs. The CDR3 DNA is TGCGCCAGCAGCGAACAGGGGAATAGGAATGAAAAACTGTTTTTT. Translation: CASSEQGNRNEKLFF. The full variable domain, its missing parts supplied by reference TRBV5-1 and TRBJ1-4, is KAGVTQTPRYLIKTRGQQVTLSCSPISGHRSVSWYQQTPGQGLQFLFEYFSETQRNKGNFPGRFSGRQFSNSRSEMNVSTLELGDSALYLCASSEQGNRNEKLFFGSGTQLSVL.